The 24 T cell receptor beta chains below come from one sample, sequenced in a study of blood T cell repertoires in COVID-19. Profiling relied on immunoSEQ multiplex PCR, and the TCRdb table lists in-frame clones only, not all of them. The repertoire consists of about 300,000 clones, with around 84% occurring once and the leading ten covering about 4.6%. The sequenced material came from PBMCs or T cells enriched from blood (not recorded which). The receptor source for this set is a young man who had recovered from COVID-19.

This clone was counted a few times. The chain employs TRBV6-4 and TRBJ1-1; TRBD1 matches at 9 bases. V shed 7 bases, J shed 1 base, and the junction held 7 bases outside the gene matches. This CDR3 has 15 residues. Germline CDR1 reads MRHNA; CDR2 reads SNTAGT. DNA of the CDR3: TGTGCCAGCAAGGGACAGGGTAAGACGAACACTGAAGCTTTCTTT. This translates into CASKGQGKTNTEAFF.

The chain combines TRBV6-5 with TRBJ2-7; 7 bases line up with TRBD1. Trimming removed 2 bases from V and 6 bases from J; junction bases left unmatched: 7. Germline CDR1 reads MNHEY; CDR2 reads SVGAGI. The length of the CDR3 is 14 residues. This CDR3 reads CASSYPRRGSEQYF. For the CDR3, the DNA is TGTGCCAGCAGTTACCCGCGCAGGGGGAGCGAGCAGTACTTC.

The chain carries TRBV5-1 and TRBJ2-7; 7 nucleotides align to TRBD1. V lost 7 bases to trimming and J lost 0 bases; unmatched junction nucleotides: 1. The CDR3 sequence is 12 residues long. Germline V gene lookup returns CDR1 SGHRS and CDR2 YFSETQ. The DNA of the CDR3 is TGCGCCAGCGGGACAGCCTCCTACGAGCAGTACTTC. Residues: CASGTASYEQYF.

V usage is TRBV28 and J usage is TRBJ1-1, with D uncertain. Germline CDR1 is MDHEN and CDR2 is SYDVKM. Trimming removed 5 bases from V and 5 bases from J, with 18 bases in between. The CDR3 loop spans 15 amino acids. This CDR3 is CASSILDYARTEAFF. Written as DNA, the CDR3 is TGTGCCAGCAGTATACTGGACTATGCGAGGACTGAAGCTTTCTTT.

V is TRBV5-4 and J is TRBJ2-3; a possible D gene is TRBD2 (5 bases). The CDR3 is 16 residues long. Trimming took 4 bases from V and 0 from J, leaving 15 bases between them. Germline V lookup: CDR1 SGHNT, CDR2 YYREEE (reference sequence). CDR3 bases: TGTGCCAGCAGCGCGTCGGGCGGGTATAGCACAGATACGCAGTATTTT. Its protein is CASSASGGYSTDTQYF. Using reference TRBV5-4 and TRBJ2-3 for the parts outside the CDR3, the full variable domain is ETGVTQSPTHLIKTRGQQVTLRCSSQSGHNTVSWYQQALGQGPQFIFQYYREEENGRGNFPPRFSGLQFPNYSSELNVNALELDDSALYLCASSASGGYSTDTQYFGPGTRLTVL.

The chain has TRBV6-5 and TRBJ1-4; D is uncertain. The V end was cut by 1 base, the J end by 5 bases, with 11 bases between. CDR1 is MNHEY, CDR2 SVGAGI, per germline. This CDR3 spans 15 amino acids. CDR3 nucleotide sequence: TGTGCCAGCAGTTACTTGGGCAGTTGGAATGAAAAACTGTTTTTT. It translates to CASSYLGSWNEKLFF.

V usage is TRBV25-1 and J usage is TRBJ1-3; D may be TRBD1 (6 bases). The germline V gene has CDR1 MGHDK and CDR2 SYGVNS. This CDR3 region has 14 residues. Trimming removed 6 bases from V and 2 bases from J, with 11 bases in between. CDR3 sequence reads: CASSIQGTGNTIYF. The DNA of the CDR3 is TGTGCCAGCAGCATACAGGGTACTGGAAACACCATATATTTT. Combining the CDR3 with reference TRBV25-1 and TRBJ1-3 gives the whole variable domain EADIYQTPRYLVIGTGKKITLECSQTMGHDKMYWYQQDPGMELHLIHYSYGVNSTEKGDLSSESTVSRIRTEHFPLTLESARPSHTSQYLCASSIQGTGNTIYFGEGSWLTVV.

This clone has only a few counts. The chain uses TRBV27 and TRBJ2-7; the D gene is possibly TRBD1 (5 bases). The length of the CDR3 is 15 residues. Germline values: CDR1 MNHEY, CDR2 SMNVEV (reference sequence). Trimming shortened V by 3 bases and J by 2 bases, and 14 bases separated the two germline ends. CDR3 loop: CASSFKGAVTYEQYF. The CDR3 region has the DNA TGTGCCAGCAGTTTCAAAGGGGCGGTAACCTACGAGCAGTACTTC.

The CDR3 DNA follows: TGCGCCAGCAGCCAGGGCCCCCTGGCCACTGAAGCTTTCTTT. Residues: CASSQGPLATEAFF. The V gene is TRBV4-1, the J gene TRBJ1-1; no definite D call. The CDR3 has 14 amino acids. Germline V lookup: CDR1 MGHRA, CDR2 YSYEKL. Deletions cut 3 bases from V and 4 bases from J, with 12 bases between.

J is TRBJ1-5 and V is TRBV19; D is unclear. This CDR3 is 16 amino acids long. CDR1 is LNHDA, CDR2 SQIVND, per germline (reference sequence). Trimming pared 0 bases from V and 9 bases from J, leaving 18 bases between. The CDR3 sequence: CASSIDGQNPFRPQHF. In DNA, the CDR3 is TGTGCCAGTAGTATAGATGGGCAGAACCCTTTTCGGCCCCAGCATTTT.

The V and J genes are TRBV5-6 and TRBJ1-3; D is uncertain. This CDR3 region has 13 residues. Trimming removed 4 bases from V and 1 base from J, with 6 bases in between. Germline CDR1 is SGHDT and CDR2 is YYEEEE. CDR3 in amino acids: CASSPGSGNTIYF. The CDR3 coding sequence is TGTGCCAGCAGCCCAGGTTCTGGAAACACCATATATTTT.

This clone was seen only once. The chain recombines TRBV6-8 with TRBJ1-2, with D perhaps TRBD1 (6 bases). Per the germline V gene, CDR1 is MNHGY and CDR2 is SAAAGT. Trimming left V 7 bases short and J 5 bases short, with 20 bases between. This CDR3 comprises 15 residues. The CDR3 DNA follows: TGTGCCAGCACCTTGACAGGTGGAACCCAATATGGCTACACCTTC. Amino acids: CASTLTGGTQYGYTF.

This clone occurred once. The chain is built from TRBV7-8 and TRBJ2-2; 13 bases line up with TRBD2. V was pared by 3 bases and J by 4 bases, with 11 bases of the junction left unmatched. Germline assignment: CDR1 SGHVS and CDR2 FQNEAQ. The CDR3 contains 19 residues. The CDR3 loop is CASSFRTSGSTGGTGELFF. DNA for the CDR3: TGTGCCAGCAGCTTTCGGACTAGCGGGAGTACTGGTGGCACCGGGGAGCTGTTTTTT.

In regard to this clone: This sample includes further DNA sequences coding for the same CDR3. The CDR3 nucleotides read TGTGCCAGCTCACCCGGGACAGGGGGTTACGAGCAGTACTTC. Amino acids: CASSPGTGGYEQYF. V is TRBV18 and J is TRBJ2-7, with TRBD1 matching 11 bases. With V trimmed by 3 bases and J by 4 bases, 2 bases remained unmatched. CDR1 and CDR2 (germline): KGHSH, LQKENI. The CDR3 is 14 residues long. The full variable domain, rest sourced from reference TRBV18 and TRBJ2-7, is NAGVMQNPRHLVRRRGQEARLRCSPMKGHSHVYWYRQLPEEGLKFMVYLQKENIIDESGMPKERFSAEFPKEGPSILRIQQVVRGDSAAYFCASSPGTGGYEQYFGPGTRLTVT.

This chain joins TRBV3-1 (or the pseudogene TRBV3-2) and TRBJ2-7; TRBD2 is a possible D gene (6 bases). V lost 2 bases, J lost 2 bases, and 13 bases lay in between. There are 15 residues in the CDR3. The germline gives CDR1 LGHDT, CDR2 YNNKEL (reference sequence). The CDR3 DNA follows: TGTGCCAGCAGCCAACATTTCGGGACTCCCTACGAGCAGTACTTC. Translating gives CASSQHFGTPYEQYF.

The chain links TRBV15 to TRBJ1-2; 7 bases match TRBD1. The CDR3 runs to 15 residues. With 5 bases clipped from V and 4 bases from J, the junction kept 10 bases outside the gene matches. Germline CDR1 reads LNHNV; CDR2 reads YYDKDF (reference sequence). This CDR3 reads CATSGLGQESYGYTF. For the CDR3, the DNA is TGTGCCACCAGCGGCCTTGGACAGGAAAGCTATGGCTACACCTTC. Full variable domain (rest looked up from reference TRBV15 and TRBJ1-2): DAMVIQNPRYQVTQFGKPVTLSCSQTLNHNVMYWYQQKSSQAPKLLFHYYDKDFNNEADTPDNFQSRRPNTSFCFLDIRSPGLGDTAMYLCATSGLGQESYGYTFGSGTRLTVV.

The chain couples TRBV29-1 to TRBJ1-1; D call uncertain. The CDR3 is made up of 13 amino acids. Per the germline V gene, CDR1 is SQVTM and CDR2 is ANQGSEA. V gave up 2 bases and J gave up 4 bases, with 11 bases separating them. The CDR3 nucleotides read TGCAGCGTTGAACCGGGCGGGCGCACTGAAGCTTTCTTT. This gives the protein CSVEPGGRTEAFF.

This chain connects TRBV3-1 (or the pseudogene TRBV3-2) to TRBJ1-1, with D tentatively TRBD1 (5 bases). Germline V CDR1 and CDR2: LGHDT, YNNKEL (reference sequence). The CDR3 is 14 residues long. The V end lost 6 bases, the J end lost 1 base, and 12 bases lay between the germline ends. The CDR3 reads CASRKEGQNTEAFF. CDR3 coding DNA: TGTGCCAGCAGAAAGGAGGGGCAGAACACTGAAGCTTTCTTT.

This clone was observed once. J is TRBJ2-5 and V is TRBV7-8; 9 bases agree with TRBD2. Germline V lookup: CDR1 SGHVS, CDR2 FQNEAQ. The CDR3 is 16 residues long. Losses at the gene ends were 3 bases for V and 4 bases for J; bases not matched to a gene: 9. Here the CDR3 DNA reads TGTGCCAGCAGCTTCACCTCTTTTAGCGGGAGAGAGACCCAGTACTTC. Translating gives CASSFTSFSGRETQYF.

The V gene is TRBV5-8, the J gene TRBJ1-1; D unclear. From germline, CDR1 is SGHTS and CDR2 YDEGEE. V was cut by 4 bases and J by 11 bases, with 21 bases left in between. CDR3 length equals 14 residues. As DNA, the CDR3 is TGTGCCAGCAGCCCCAGGTGGGAGGGTTCAGGCGCTTTCTTT. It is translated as CASSPRWEGSGAFF.

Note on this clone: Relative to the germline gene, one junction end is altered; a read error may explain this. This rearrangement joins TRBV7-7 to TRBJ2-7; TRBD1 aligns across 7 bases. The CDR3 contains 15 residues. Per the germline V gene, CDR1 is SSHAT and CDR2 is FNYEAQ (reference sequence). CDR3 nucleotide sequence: TGTGCTAGCACTCACCGACAGGGTAGCTCCTACGAGCAGTACTTC. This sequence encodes CASTHRQGSSYEQYF. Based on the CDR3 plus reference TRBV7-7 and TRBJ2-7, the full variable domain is GAGVSQSPRYKVTKRGQDVTLRCDPISSHATLYWYQQALGQGPEFLTYFNYEAQPDKSGLPSDRFSAERPEGSISTLTIQRTEQRDSAMYRCASTHRQGSSYEQYFGPGTRLTVT.

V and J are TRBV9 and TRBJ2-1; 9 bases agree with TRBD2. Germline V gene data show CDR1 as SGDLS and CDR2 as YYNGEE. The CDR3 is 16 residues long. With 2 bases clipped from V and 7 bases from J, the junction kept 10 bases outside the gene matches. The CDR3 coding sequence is TGTGCCAGCAGCGTCCTTAGCGGGAGAGTTTTTAATGAGCAGTTCTTC. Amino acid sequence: CASSVLSGRVFNEQFF. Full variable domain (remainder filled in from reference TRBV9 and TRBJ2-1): DSGVTQTPKHLITATGQRVTLRCSPRSGDLSVYWYQQSLDQGLQFLIQYYNGEERAKGNILERFSAQQFPDLHSELNLSSLELGDSALYFCASSVLSGRVFNEQFFGPGTRLTVL.

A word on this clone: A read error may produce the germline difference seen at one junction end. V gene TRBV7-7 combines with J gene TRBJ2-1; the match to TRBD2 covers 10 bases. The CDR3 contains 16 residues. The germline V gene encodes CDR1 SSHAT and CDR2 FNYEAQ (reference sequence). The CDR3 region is CASSLGMLAGVNEQFF. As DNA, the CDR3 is TGTGCTAGCAGCTTAGGGATGCTAGCGGGGGTCAATGAGCAGTTCTTC. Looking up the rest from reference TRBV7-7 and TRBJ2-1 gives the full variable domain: GAGVSQSPRYKVTKRGQDVTLRCDPISSHATLYWYQQALGQGPEFLTYFNYEAQPDKSGLPSDRFSAERPEGSISTLTIQRTEQRDSAMYRCASSLGMLAGVNEQFFGPGTRLTVL.

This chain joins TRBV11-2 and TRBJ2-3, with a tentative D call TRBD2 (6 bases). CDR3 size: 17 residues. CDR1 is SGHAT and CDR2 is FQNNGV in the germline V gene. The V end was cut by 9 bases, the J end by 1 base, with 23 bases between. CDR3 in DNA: TGTGCCAGTCCTTTCTTAAGAGCGGGTAGTTGCACAGATACGCAGTATTTT. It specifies CASPFLRAGSCTDTQYF.